Listed below are T cell receptor beta chains from one sample, sequenced in a study of blood T cell repertoires in COVID-19. Profiled with immunoSEQ multiplex PCR; TCRdb holds only in-frame clones, not every one. The sample records about 94,000 clones, about 80% being singletons. Sequencing used peripheral blood. These receptors came from a woman aged 80 or over with acute or convalescent COVID-19. CDR3s include the opening cysteine and the closing phenylalanine or tryptophan. A D gene is named only where the DNA matches it firmly. Expanded clones are given a class, and other clones once, few, many or no size at all.

size: NA; J: TRBJ1-2; V: TRBV3-1/TRBV3-2; D: NA; CDR3: CASSQRRIAAGSYGYTF; DNA: TGTGCCAGCAGCCAAAGAAGGATAGCGGCAGGGAGCTATGGCTACACCTTC
size: NA; J: TRBJ2-7; V: TRBV2; D: NA; CDR3: CAVPRETFYEQYF; DNA: TGTGCCGTCCCTCGGGAGACTTTCTACGAGCAGTACTTC
size: NA; J: TRBJ2-5; V: TRBV21-1; D: NA; CDR3: CASSKVWKGVRIKETQYF; DNA: TGTGCCAGCAGCAAAGTATGGAAGGGGGTGAGGATTAAGGAGACCCAGTACTTC
size: NA; J: TRBJ1-1; V: TRBV7-3; D: NA; CDR3: CASSFSGDTEAFF; DNA: TGTGCCAGCAGCTTTTCGGGGGACACTGAAGCTTTCTTT
size: NA; J: TRBJ1-1; V: TRBV5-1; D: NA; CDR3: CASSLSGDTEAFF; DNA: TGCGCCAGCAGCTTGTCCGGGGACACTGAAGCTTTCTTT
size: NA; J: TRBJ1-2; V: TRBV14; D: TRBD1; CDR3: CASSPIPGQGSGGYTF; DNA: TGTGCCAGCAGCCCGATACCGGGACAGGGAAGCGGTGGCTACACCTTC
size: NA; J: TRBJ1-1; V: TRBV28; D: TRBD1; CDR3: CASSYREGQGNTEAFF; DNA: TGTGCCAGCAGTTACAGGGAGGGACAGGGTAACACTGAAGCTTTCTTT
size: NA; J: TRBJ2-3; V: TRBV11-2; D: NA; CDR3: CASSLYDPGGFSTDTQYF; DNA: TGTGCCAGCAGCCTATATGACCCCGGGGGTTTTAGCACAGATACGCAGTATTTT
size: NA; J: TRBJ1-5; V: TRBV7-2; D: NA; CDR3: CASSPGGGNQPQHF; DNA: TGTGCCAGCAGCCCAGGAGGGGGCAATCAGCCCCAGCATTTT
size: NA; J: TRBJ1-1; V: TRBV18; D: TRBD1; CDR3: CASSPTGGHRNTEAFF; DNA: TGTGCCAGCTCACCGACAGGGGGCCACAGGAACACTGAAGCTTTCTTT
size: NA; J: TRBJ2-5; V: TRBV7-8; D: TRBD1; CDR3: CASNKGQGETQYF; DNA: TGTGCCAGCAACAAGGGACAGGGGGAGACCCAGTACTTC
size: few; J: TRBJ2-1; V: TRBV7-3; D: TRBD2; CDR3: CASSLGAGGNNEQFF; DNA: TGTGCCAGCAGCTTAGGAGCGGGGGGCAACAATGAGCAGTTCTTC
size: NA; J: TRBJ1-2; V: TRBV30; D: NA; CDR3: CAWSGPRTVINYGYTF; DNA: TGTGCCTGGAGCGGTCCCCGGACAGTAATTAACTATGGCTACACCTTC
size: NA; J: TRBJ1-3; V: TRBV13; D: NA; CDR3: CASSSGPGRNTIYF; DNA: TGTGCCAGCAGCAGTGGCCCAGGCCGAAACACCATATATTTT
size: NA; J: TRBJ1-5; V: TRBV27; D: TRBD1; CDR3: CASSLSTGGNQPQHF; DNA: TGTGCCAGCAGTTTATCGACAGGGGGCAATCAGCCCCAGCATTTT
size: NA; J: TRBJ2-1; V: TRBV9; D: TRBD2; CDR3: CASSLTGLAGEIEQFF; DNA: TGTGCCAGCAGCCTGACGGGACTAGCGGGGGAAATAGAGCAGTTCTTC
size: NA; J: TRBJ2-7; V: TRBV13; D: TRBD2; CDR3: CASSLRAGVREQYF; DNA: TGTGCCAGCAGCTTACGAGCGGGAGTTAGGGAGCAGTACTTC
size: NA; J: TRBJ1-5; V: TRBV2; D: TRBD1; CDR3: CASSRGQDHSNQPQHF; DNA: TGTGCCAGCAGCCGAGGACAGGATCATAGCAATCAGCCCCAGCATTTT
size: few; J: TRBJ1-1; V: TRBV14; D: NA; CDR3: CASSQRVWDTEAFF; DNA: TGTGCCAGCAGCCAACGGGTGTGGGACACTGAAGCTTTCTTT
size: NA; J: TRBJ1-4; V: TRBV5-8; D: NA; CDR3: CASSFLRGGEKLFF; DNA: TGTGCCAGCAGCTTTCTGAGGGGAGGGGAAAAACTGTTTTTT
size: NA; J: TRBJ1-5; V: TRBV19; D: NA; CDR3: CASSLGTYSNQPQHF; DNA: TGTGCCAGTAGTTTAGGGACATATAGCAATCAGCCCCAGCATTTT
size: NA; J: TRBJ2-4; V: TRBV6-5; D: TRBD1; CDR3: CASSTRTGGRSYF; DNA: TGTGCCAGCAGTACCAGGACAGGGGGAAGATCGTACTTC
size: NA; J: TRBJ2-7; V: TRBV3-1/TRBV3-2; D: TRBD2; CDR3: CASSQDSSSGRKQYF; DNA: TGTGCCAGCAGCCAAGATTCATCTAGCGGGAGAAAACAGTACTTC
size: NA; J: TRBJ2-7; V: TRBV4-2; D: NA; CDR3: CASSQGQGMAYEQYF; DNA: TGTGCCAGCAGCCAAGGCCAGGGGATGGCCTACGAGCAGTACTTC
size: NA; J: TRBJ2-4; V: TRBV6-2/TRBV6-3; D: NA; CDR3: CASSPAGQGAKNIQYF; DNA: TGTGCCAGCAGTCCCGCCGGCCAGGGAGCCAAAAACATTCAGTACTTC
size: few; J: TRBJ1-5; V: TRBV27; D: TRBD1; CDR3: CASSLRDSYQPQHF; DNA: TGTGCCAGCAGTCTTCGGGACAGTTATCAGCCCCAGCATTTT
size: NA; J: TRBJ1-1; V: TRBV14; D: NA; CDR3: CASSQSAGGRTEAFF; DNA: TGTGCCAGCAGCCAATCGGCGGGGGGCCGCACTGAAGCTTTCTTT
size: NA; J: TRBJ1-1; V: TRBV5-1; D: TRBD1; CDR3: CASSYDRDTEAFF; DNA: TGCGCCAGCAGTTACGACAGGGACACTGAAGCTTTCTTT
size: NA; J: TRBJ2-1; V: TRBV7-9; D: TRBD2; CDR3: CASSLVREGQFF; DNA: TGTGCCAGCAGCTTAGTCAGGGAGGGGCAGTTCTTC
size: few; J: TRBJ1-1; V: TRBV5-4; D: NA; CDR3: CASGAGLNTEAFF; DNA: TGTGCCAGCGGGGCCGGTTTGAACACTGAAGCTTTCTTT
size: NA; J: TRBJ2-1; V: TRBV1; D: NA; CDR3: CTSSLPRRTGGLLAGPSSYNEQFF; DNA: TGCACCAGCAGCCTTCCCAGGCGGACAGGGGGCCTTCTAGCGGGCCCCAGCTCCTACAATGAGCAGTTCTTC
size: NA; J: TRBJ2-1; V: TRBV5-4; D: TRBD1; CDR3: CASSFRDRGNVEQFF; DNA: TGTGCCAGCAGCTTCCGGGACAGGGGGAACGTCGAGCAGTTCTTC
size: NA; J: TRBJ2-4; V: TRBV30; D: TRBD2; CDR3: CAWSVRGLAGVRVSGNIQYF; DNA: TGTGCCTGGAGTGTCCGGGGACTAGCGGGAGTAAGGGTGTCGGGAAACATTCAGTACTTC
size: NA; J: TRBJ2-1; V: TRBV7-6; D: TRBD2; CDR3: CASSLRPLAGGSDEQFF; DNA: TGTGCCAGCAGCTTAAGGCCGCTAGCGGGAGGGAGTGATGAGCAGTTCTTC
size: NA; J: TRBJ2-1; V: TRBV7-9; D: NA; CDR3: CASSLVRGNEQFF; DNA: TGTGCCAGCAGCTTAGTCCGGGGGAATGAGCAGTTCTTC
size: NA; J: TRBJ2-3; V: TRBV5-4; D: TRBD1; CDR3: CAIPGQGATDTQYF; DNA: TGTGCCATCCCCGGACAGGGGGCGACAGATACGCAGTATTTT
size: few; J: TRBJ2-7; V: TRBV11-2; D: TRBD1; CDR3: CASSFAQGTGRQYF; DNA: TGTGCCAGCAGCTTCGCCCAAGGGACAGGGCGACAGTACTTC
size: NA; J: TRBJ2-5; V: TRBV13; D: TRBD2; CDR3: CASRDAGGGETQYF; DNA: TGTGCCAGCAGGGACGCGGGGGGCGGGGAGACCCAGTACTTC
size: NA; J: TRBJ2-1; V: TRBV4-1; D: TRBD2; CDR3: CASSQVRIAGYNEQFF; DNA: TGCGCCAGCAGCCAAGTAAGAATAGCGGGATACAATGAGCAGTTCTTC
size: NA; J: TRBJ1-5; V: TRBV10-3; D: TRBD1; CDR3: CAISPRQGNDQPQHF; DNA: TGTGCCATCAGCCCTCGACAGGGTAATGATCAGCCCCAGCATTTT
size: NA; J: TRBJ2-7; V: TRBV2; D: NA; CDR3: CASADYYEQYF; DNA: TGTGCCAGCGCGGACTACTACGAGCAGTACTTC
size: NA; J: TRBJ2-7; V: TRBV5-1; D: TRBD1; CDR3: CASSPRTGNYEQYF; DNA: TGCGCCAGCAGCCCAAGGACAGGTAACTACGAGCAGTACTTC
size: NA; J: TRBJ1-5; V: TRBV5-1; D: TRBD1; CDR3: CASSSGTGKDQPQHF; DNA: TGCGCCAGCAGCTCAGGGACAGGGAAGGATCAGCCCCAGCATTTT
size: NA; J: TRBJ1-5; V: TRBV7-2; D: NA; CDR3: CASSLVQGTNQPQHF; DNA: TGTGCCAGCAGCTTAGTCCAGGGGACCAATCAGCCCCAGCATTTT
size: once; J: TRBJ1-5; V: TRBV5-1; D: NA; CDR3: CASSSGGGGQPQHF; DNA: TGCGCCAGCAGTTCTGGGGGCGGGGGTCAGCCCCAGCATTTT
size: NA; J: TRBJ1-1; V: TRBV2; D: TRBD1; CDR3: CASSSQGAEAFF; DNA: TGTGCCAGCAGTTCACAGGGGGCTGAAGCTTTCTTT
size: NA; J: TRBJ1-2; V: TRBV18; D: TRBD1; CDR3: CASSPLQGAGYTF; DNA: TGTGCCAGCTCACCACTCCAGGGGGCTGGCTACACCTTC
size: NA; J: TRBJ2-3; V: TRBV28; D: NA; CDR3: CASSLKAQAADTQYF; DNA: TGTGCCAGCAGTTTAAAAGCCCAGGCAGCAGATACGCAGTATTTT
size: NA; J: TRBJ2-1; V: TRBV20-1; D: NA; CDR3: CSAQGYNEQFF; DNA: TGCAGTGCTCAGGGGTACAATGAGCAGTTCTTC
size: few; J: TRBJ1-2; V: TRBV7-9; D: TRBD1; CDR3: CASSLGAQGYGYTF; DNA: TGTGCCAGCAGCTTAGGGGCACAGGGGTATGGCTACACCTTC
size: NA; J: TRBJ2-3; V: TRBV11-3; D: NA; CDR3: CASSFTRRGRTDTQYF; DNA: TGTGCCAGCAGCTTTACGAGGAGGGGGCGGACAGATACGCAGTATTTT
size: NA; J: TRBJ1-1; V: TRBV5-8; D: NA; CDR3: CASSLMAGEAFF; DNA: TGTGCCAGCAGCTTGATGGCGGGTGAAGCTTTCTTT
size: once; J: TRBJ2-7; V: TRBV27; D: TRBD1; CDR3: CASSLVYAGGYEQYF; DNA: TGTGCCAGCAGTTTAGTATACGCAGGGGGCTACGAGCAGTACTTC
size: once; J: TRBJ2-1; V: TRBV1; D: NA; CDR3: CTSSQVAGGYYNEQFF; DNA: TGCACCAGCAGCCAAGTAGCGGGAGGGTACTACAATGAGCAGTTCTTC